Below, one T cell receptor (beta chain) is given with its context. The data belong to a study of cytomegalovirus exposure and HLA in healthy donors. The CDR3 sequence is 15 residues long. Germline assignment: CDR1 MNHEY and CDR2 SMNVEV (reference sequence). Deletions cut 2 bases from V and 1 base from J, with 9 bases between. Use of 60 Vbeta and 13 Jbeta primers characterized the PCR. Using immunoSEQ multiplex PCR, the repertoire was profiled, and TCRdb retains in-frame clones only, with some absent. The sample carries about 160,000 clones, 84% recorded once. The sample comprised PBMCs. The V and J genes are TRBV27 and TRBJ1-5; D gene ambiguous. The sequence came from a man aged 50 or older in good health and CMV-seropositive. The CDR3 DNA reads as TGTGCCAGCAGTTTACTGGAGGGAAGCAATCAGCCCCAGCATTTT. It encodes CASSLLEGSNQPQHF.